This T cell receptor (beta chain) came from a study of human T cells and chemical hapten exposure. As for time point: pre-sensitization, week 0. Treatment in this sample: therapeutic diphenylcyclopropenone sensitization with weekly scalp DPC. Individual cDNA molecules in this library carried unique molecular identifiers. TCRdb processed the RACE reads anew with MiXCR; each CDR3 protein has one entry. This table has over 300,000 distinct CDR3 sequences, 4.5% to 5.5% appearing once. Trimming removed 3 bases from V and 3 bases from J; junction bases left unmatched: 8. This CDR3 contains 16 residues. Germline loops: CDR1 SGHDT, CDR2 YYEEEE. This clonotype has at least ten counts.

J is TRBJ1-5 and V is TRBV5-6; 8 nucleotides align to TRBD1. The TCR sequence derives from a woman aged 45-60 years with alopecia areata. Some clones in this sample may be carry-over from other donors' samples. The sample consisted of whole blood, taken in connection with sensitization to the hapten diphenylcyclopropenone (DPC). The CDR3 spells CASSSTGGGDNQPQHF. In nucleotides, the CDR3 is TGTGCCAGCAGCTCAACAGGGGGTGGCGACAATCAGCCCCAGCATTTT.